The rows below give T cell receptor beta chains drawn from one sample of a study of blood T cells in healthy people across ages. TCRdb passed the 5' RACE reads through MiXCR, listing each CDR3 protein once. The repertoire consists of roughly 1.9 million distinct CDR3 sequences, with 35% to 50% occurring once and the leading ten covering under 30%. Sequenced material: blood. Receptors were obtained from a human donor in good health. Each CDR3 is given with its conserved first and last residue. The D gene is left open where the match is weak. Clone size is shown for a subset of rows, as once, few, many or a class of expanded clone.

d_gene	v_gene	abundance	j_gene	CDR3nt	CDR3aa
.	TRBV4-2	.	TRBJ2-7	TGTGCCAGCAGCCAAGTCGAGGAGCTGATCTACGAGCAGTACTTC	CASSQVEELIYEQYF
.	TRBV7-2	once	TRBJ2-5	TGTGCCAGCAGCTTGGCGAGTCAAGGGACCCAGTACTTC	CASSLASQGTQYF
.	TRBV4-3	.	TRBJ1-2	TGCGCCAGCAGCCAAGTGGCCCAATGGGGTGGCTGCACCTTC	CASSQVAQWGGCTF
.	TRBV3-1	.	TRBJ1-5	TGTGCCAGCAGCCAGACCTGGGGTCAGCCCCAGCATTTT	CASSQTWGQPQHF
TRBD2	TRBV7-2	.	TRBJ2-5	TGTGCCAGCAGCCCCCAGGTGCGGGGGGGGACCCAGTACTTC	CASSPQVRGGTQYF
.	TRBV7-2	.	TRBJ2-4	TGTGCCAGCAGCGAGGTGGGACAAAACATTCAGTACTTC	CASSEVGQNIQYF
TRBD1	TRBV29-1	few	TRBJ2-7	TGCAGCGTTGCCGGGACAGGTCCCTACGAGCAGTACTTC	CSVAGTGPYEQYF
.	TRBV20-1	.	TRBJ2-7	TGCAGTGGCGCGAGGCAGAGTTCCTACGAGCAGTACTTC	CSGARQSSYEQYF
.	TRBV12-3/TRBV12-4	few	TRBJ1-2	TGTGCCAGCAGTTCGAGGGGCCCGGGGGGCTACACCTTC	CASSSRGPGGYTF
TRBD2	TRBV7-8	.	TRBJ2-5	TGTGCCAGCAGCTACCTATTTTCTAGCGGGGGAAACGAAGAGACCCAGTACTTC	CASSYLFSSGGNEETQYF